The 27 T cell receptor beta chains presented below share a single source sample, sequenced in a study of beta chain features in type 1 diabetes. Whole-study findings and limits: In every one of the four CD4+ subsets, TCRB CDR3s were moderately but significantly shorter in Type 1 diabetes patients.

Expressed TCRB transcripts got sequenced, as all isolated RNA was reverse transcribed. TCRdb's copy holds only in-frame clones and misses some; the assay was immunoSEQ multiplex PCR. The repertoire holds some 150,000 clones, approximately 8.8% seen once, with 0.7% in the top ten. Their antigen targets remain unknown. Sequencing used central memory CD4+ T cells from blood. These receptors all come from a woman aged 25 to 39 with type 1 diabetes.

The rearrangement links TRBV15 to TRBJ1-2, with 8 positions matching TRBD1. CDR3 size: 16 residues. With 1 base clipped from V and 3 bases from J, the junction kept 7 bases outside the gene matches. Germline CDR1 LNHNV, CDR2 YYDKDF (reference sequence). The CDR3 sequence is CATSRVAGGGHYGYTF. The CDR3 bases are TGTGCCACCAGCAGAGTGGCAGGGGGCGGTCACTATGGCTACACCTTC.

This clone was seen only a few times. The V call is TRBV2, the J call TRBJ2-1; D perhaps matches TRBD2 (5 bases). This CDR3 has 12 residues. Trimming shortened V by 8 bases and J by 6 bases, and 11 bases separated the two germline ends. Looked up from germline, CDR1 is SNHLY and CDR2 is FYNNEI. The CDR3 protein is CASGRGGNEQFF. The CDR3 nucleotides read TGTGCCAGCGGGCGCGGAGGCAATGAGCAGTTCTTC.

This clone showed up many times. The gene calls are TRBV25-1 and TRBJ2-3, with a possible D match to TRBD2 (6 bases). Trimming pared 6 bases from V and 5 bases from J, leaving 18 bases between. The CDR3 spans 15 residues. Germline CDR1 and CDR2: MGHDK and SYGVNS. The CDR3: CASREGGGVVDTQYF. CDR3 bases: TGTGCCAGCAGAGAAGGAGGAGGGGTGGTAGATACGCAGTATTTT.

The chain links TRBV28 to TRBJ1-5; D is perhaps TRBD1 (5 bases). The CDR3 sequence is 15 residues long. Germline V CDR1 and CDR2: MDHEN, SYDVKM. The V end lost 5 bases, the J end lost 0 bases, and 11 bases lay between the germline ends. CDR3 sequence reads: CASSPTGYSNQPQHF. The DNA for the CDR3 is TGTGCCAGCAGTCCAACAGGTTATAGCAATCAGCCCCAGCATTTT. The full variable domain, rest sourced from reference TRBV28 and TRBJ1-5, is DVKVTQSSRYLVKRTGEKVFLECVQDMDHENMFWYRQDPGLGLRLIYFSYDVKMKEKGDIPEGYSVSREKKERFSLILESASTNQTSMYLCASSPTGYSNQPQHFGDGTRLSIL.

The gene calls are TRBV5-1 and TRBJ2-1, with D possibly being TRBD2 (6 bases). The CDR3 consists of 14 residues. Trimming pared 5 bases from V and 8 bases from J, leaving 17 bases between. Germline CDR1 is SGHRS and CDR2 is YFSETQ. Written as DNA, the CDR3 is TGCGCCAGCAGTCCAATTCCGGGCGGGGATGAGCAGTTCTTC. This codes for CASSPIPGGDEQFF.

The chain is built from TRBV18 and TRBJ2-1; tentative D call: TRBD2 (6 bases). V was clipped by 8 bases and J by 0 bases, with 14 bases between them. CDR1 and CDR2 from the germline V gene are KGHSH and LQKENI. The CDR3 sequence is 15 residues long. CDR3 in amino acids: CASRFSGYSYNEQFF. In DNA form, the CDR3 reads TGTGCCAGCAGATTTAGCGGATACTCCTACAATGAGCAGTTCTTC.

The chain employs TRBV6-5 and TRBJ2-1; perhaps TRBD2 as D (5 bases). CDR3 length equals 15 residues. Germline V CDR1 and CDR2: MNHEY, SVGAGI. V was shortened by 2 bases and J by 3 bases, with 11 bases between the two germline ends. The CDR3 protein is CASSYGSEYYNEQFF. CDR3 coding DNA: TGTGCCAGCAGTTACGGTAGCGAATACTACAATGAGCAGTTCTTC.

This clone was counted at least ten times. The chain links TRBV4-1 to TRBJ2-3; D not resolved. Trimming removed 1 base from V and 2 bases from J, with 10 bases in between. There are 15 residues in the CDR3. Germline V CDR1 and CDR2: MGHRA, YSYEKL. The CDR3 loop is CASSQGNGFTDTQYF. DNA of the CDR3: TGCGCCAGCAGCCAAGGCAACGGGTTCACAGATACGCAGTATTTT.

The chain carries TRBV11-1 and TRBJ2-5; D unresolved. Looked up from germline, CDR1 is SGHAT and CDR2 is FQDESV (reference sequence). This CDR3 has 14 residues. V lost 3 bases, J lost 1 base, and 9 bases lay in between. CDR3 sequence reads: CASSFGGFQETQYF. The CDR3 coding sequence is TGTGCCAGCAGCTTTGGCGGATTCCAAGAGACCCAGTACTTC.

This clone came up a few times. The V call is TRBV15, the J call TRBJ1-1; D remains ambiguous. V lost 5 bases to trimming and J lost 1 base, with 2 bases between them. Germline V gene sequence: CDR1 LNHNV, CDR2 YYDKDF (reference sequence). The CDR3 covers 11 residues. CDR3 sequence reads: CATSQNTEAFF. CDR3 DNA sequence: TGTGCCACCAGCCAGAACACTGAAGCTTTCTTT.

This clone was found a few times. V is TRBV28 and J is TRBJ1-1; unclear D gene. The germline CDR1 and CDR2 sequences are MDHEN and SYDVKM. The V end lost 6 bases, the J end lost 2 bases, and 16 bases lay between the germline ends. The CDR3 consists of 15 residues. The CDR3, as DNA: TGTGCCAGCAGGGGCCGAGTGGCCGGCAACACTGAAGCTTTCTTT. Translating it yields CASRGRVAGNTEAFF.

This clone showed up just a few times. The V gene is TRBV7-2, the J gene TRBJ2-3, with 7 bases aligning to TRBD1. Germline loops: CDR1 SGHTA, CDR2 FQGNSA. This CDR3 region has 14 residues. V was clipped by 2 bases and J by 1 base; unmatched bases: 0. As DNA, the CDR3 is TGTGCCAGCAGCTTAACAGGGGGCACAGATACGCAGTATTTT. It specifies CASSLTGGTDTQYF.

This clone was counted only a few times. The rearrangement links TRBV2 to TRBJ2-7; no reliable D call. This CDR3 contains 12 residues. In germline, CDR1 is SNHLY, CDR2 FYNNEI. Trimming cost V 2 bases and J 3 bases, with 5 bases left between them. CDR3 nucleotides: TGTGCCAGCAGTGAACAGATCTACGAGCAGTACTTC. It yields the protein CASSEQIYEQYF.

This chain uses TRBV11-1 with TRBJ1-1; D unclear. Germline loops: CDR1 SGHAT, CDR2 FQDESV (reference sequence). The V end was cut by 4 bases, the J end by 3 bases, with 6 bases between. CDR3 size: 12 residues. CDR3 DNA sequence: TGTGCCAGCAGCTCCTTTTACACTGAAGCTTTCTTT. This codes for CASSSFYTEAFF.

This clone turned up a few times. The chain uses TRBV18 and TRBJ1-1; tentatively, D is TRBD1 (5 bases). Germline V gives CDR1 KGHSH, CDR2 LQKENI. Trimming took 2 bases from V and 4 from J, leaving 17 bases between them. The CDR3 has 16 amino acids. The CDR3 loop is CASSPSGYGVSTEAFF. The CDR3 region has the DNA TGTGCCAGCTCACCATCAGGGTATGGGGTCTCCACTGAAGCTTTCTTT. Supplemented by reference TRBV18 and TRBJ1-1, the full variable domain reads NAGVMQNPRHLVRRRGQEARLRCSPMKGHSHVYWYRQLPEEGLKFMVYLQKENIIDESGMPKERFSAEFPKEGPSILRIQQVVRGDSAAYFCASSPSGYGVSTEAFFGQGTRLTVV.

This clone was observed a handful of times. The genes are TRBV2 and TRBJ1-1, with a weak D call TRBD1 (5 bases). This CDR3 is built from 11 residues. CDR1 SNHLY and CDR2 FYNNEI come from the germline V gene. Trimming left V 10 bases short and J 3 bases short, with 9 bases between. The CDR3 here is CANLGDTEAFF. As DNA, the CDR3 is TGTGCCAACCTAGGGGACACTGAAGCTTTCTTT.

V usage is TRBV25-1 and J usage is TRBJ2-5; 7 bases map to TRBD1. The J segment lost 4 bases and the V segment lost 1 base, leaving 6 bases of the junction unmatched. This CDR3 has 15 amino acids. Germline loops: CDR1 MGHDK, CDR2 SYGVNS. The CDR3 sequence: CASSEWGRGRETQYF. CDR3 nucleotide sequence: TGTGCCAGCAGTGAATGGGGCAGGGGGAGAGAGACCCAGTACTTC.

A word on this clone: Relative to the germline gene, one junction end is altered; a read error may explain this. V usage is TRBV7-7 and J usage is TRBJ2-3, with 14 bases aligning to TRBD2. The germline CDR1 and CDR2 sequences are SSHAT and FNYEAQ (reference sequence). The CDR3 runs to 16 residues. As DNA, the CDR3 is TGTGCTAGCAGCGCTGGACTAGCGGGAGGTCTAGATACGCAGTATTTT. Protein product: CASSAGLAGGLDTQYF.

The rearrangement uses TRBV7-9 and TRBJ2-1; 9 bases are a match to TRBD1. The CDR3 is 16 amino acids. CDR1 and CDR2 (germline): SEHNR, FQNEAQ (reference sequence). V lost 2 bases, J lost 7 bases, and 9 bases stayed unmatched. CDR3 DNA: TGTGCCAGCAGCTTAAGGATGGGACAGGGAAAGAATGAGCAGTTCTTC. Encoded protein: CASSLRMGQGKNEQFF.

CDR3 nucleotide sequence: TGTGCCTGGAGTGTCTCAGGGGGAAGGCAGCCCCAGCATTTT. Its translation: CAWSVSGGRQPQHF. The V gene is TRBV30, the J gene TRBJ1-5, with 7 bases lining up with TRBD1. V lost 0 bases and J lost 7; bases outside the gene matches: 6. CDR3 length: 14 amino acids. In germline, CDR1 is GTSNPN, CDR2 SVGIG (reference sequence).

This clone has just a few counts. The V gene is TRBV2, the J gene TRBJ2-7; D possibly corresponds to TRBD1 (6 bases). Trimming shortened V by 6 bases and J by 12 bases, and 18 bases separated the two germline ends. The CDR3 sequence is 12 residues long. Germline V gene lookup returns CDR1 SNHLY and CDR2 FYNNEI. CDR3 DNA sequence: TGTGCCAGCAGGAGGGACACCCCTCGATGGTACTTC. It yields the protein CASRRDTPRWYF.

This clone came up a few times. The chain links TRBV10-3 to TRBJ2-5; 7 bases match TRBD1. Germline V gives CDR1 ENHRY, CDR2 SYGVKD. Unmatched junction bases numbered 8, after V lost 8 bases and J lost 5 bases. The CDR3 is 13 amino acids. Here the CDR3 reads CAIWVGRGETQYF. In DNA, the CDR3 is TGTGCCATCTGGGTCGGCAGGGGGGAGACCCAGTACTTC.

This clone showed up just a few times. The rearrangement links TRBV19 to TRBJ2-5, with 7 bases matching TRBD1. The V segment lost 6 bases and the J segment 5 bases; nucleotides outside the gene matches: 6. The germline V gene encodes CDR1 LNHDA and CDR2 SQIVND (reference sequence). CDR3 length: 13 residues. The CDR3 loop is CASRVTGAETQYF. The DNA of the CDR3 is TGTGCCAGTAGAGTCACAGGGGCCGAGACCCAGTACTTC.

This clone has just a few counts. The chain combines TRBV2 with TRBJ1-5, with a tentative D call TRBD1 (6 bases). Germline assignment: CDR1 SNHLY and CDR2 FYNNEI. This CDR3 is built from 13 residues. Trimming removed 8 bases at V and 6 bases at J, with 14 bases between. CDR3 DNA: TGTGCCAGCCAGGGGCAGGGCGGTCAGCCCCAGCATTTT. Its protein is CASQGQGGQPQHF.

The chain couples TRBV6-5 to TRBJ2-7; 8 positions match TRBD1. Unmatched junction bases numbered 7, after V lost 7 bases and J lost 5 bases. The length of the CDR3 is 13 residues. The germline CDR1 and CDR2 sequences are MNHEY and SVGAGI. The CDR3 DNA follows: TGTGCCAGCATGAGCAGGGGGCTCGACGAGCAGTACTTC. It codes for CASMSRGLDEQYF.

This clone turned up a few times. The chain uses TRBV30 and TRBJ2-5, with TRBD2 matching 8 bases. The V gene end was trimmed by 1 base and the J gene end by 3 bases; junction bases not matched to a gene: 7. The CDR3 runs 15 residues. From germline, CDR1 is GTSNPN and CDR2 SVGIG (reference sequence). The CDR3 sequence is CAWSAKTSAKETQYF. The DNA of the CDR3 is TGTGCCTGGAGTGCTAAGACTAGCGCTAAAGAGACCCAGTACTTC. Full variable domain (outside the CDR3, taken from reference TRBV30 and TRBJ2-5): SQTIHQWPATLVQPVGSPLSLECTVEGTSNPNLYWYRQAAGRGLQLLFYSVGIGQISSEVPQNLSASRPQDRQFILSSKKLLLSDSGFYLCAWSAKTSAKETQYFGPGTRLLVL.

V gene TRBV19 combines with J gene TRBJ2-5; D is unresolved. The CDR3 has 13 residues. Looked up from germline, CDR1 is LNHDA and CDR2 is SQIVND (reference sequence). The V end lost 6 bases, the J end lost 2 bases, and 10 bases lay between the germline ends. CDR3 coding DNA: TGTGCCAGTAGGATGGCGGTGCAAGAGACCCAGTACTTC. It translates to CASRMAVQETQYF.